Included here is one T cell receptor (beta chain) sequence, with context. Profiling relied on immunoSEQ multiplex PCR, and the TCRdb table lists in-frame clones only, not all of them. The sample contains some 250,000 clones, over 70% of which appear only once. The source of the sample is a study of control samples from healthy donors and cancer patients. The J segment lost 5 bases and the V segment lost 4 bases, leaving 8 bases of the junction unmatched. This CDR3 comprises 15 residues. Germline CDR1 reads SGHRS; CDR2 reads YFSETQ. What was sequenced was PBMCs. This sequence joins TRBV5-1 and TRBJ2-5; 10 bases match TRBD2. The source of this sequence is a woman aged 55-69 years with lung cancer. CDR3 sequence (DNA): TGCGCCAGCAGCCAGAGAGCGGGAGGGGGTGAGACCCAGTACTTC. Protein: CASSQRAGGGETQYF.